The subject of this entry is one T cell receptor beta chain. The target antigen is unknown. The sample belongs to a study of cytomegalovirus exposure and HLA in healthy donors. Study-wide findings and caveats: Most sequenced TCRs were rare (though some public TCRs occurred in many donors). In vitro experiments confirmed that a few CMV-associated chains were specific for CMV antigens.

The PCR ran on 60 Vbeta and 13 Jbeta primers. Only in-frame clones appear in the TCRdb table, and some are missing; sequencing was by immunoSEQ multiplex PCR. The data contain under 70,000 clones, about two thirds of them seen just once; the ten biggest clones take up more than 2%. Material: PBMCs. The TCR originated in a woman aged 25 to 39 in good health and CMV-seronegative.

The CDR3 coding sequence is TGTGCCACCAGCAGAGATATCGGCAGGGACACCGGGGAGCTGTTTTTT. Translating gives CATSRDIGRDTGELFF. The rearrangement links TRBV15 to TRBJ2-2; D perhaps matches TRBD1 (5 bases). Trimming shortened V by 0 bases and J by 3 bases, and 11 bases separated the two germline ends. The germline CDR1 and CDR2 sequences are LNHNV and YYDKDF (reference sequence). The CDR3 is 16 amino acids.